Below, 27 T cell receptor beta chains from the same sample are listed, as sequenced in a study of blood T cell repertoires in COVID-19. This table comes from immunoSEQ multiplex PCR, and its TCRdb copy is limited to in-frame clones, with some not included. The table includes more than 200,000 clones, roughly 80% detected once. The sequenced sample was peripheral blood. The source is a man in his sixties with acute or convalescent COVID-19.

The chain uses TRBV6-6 and TRBJ1-5, with TRBD1 matching over 8 bases. The CDR3 sequence is 15 residues long. The V gene end was trimmed by 6 bases and the J gene end by 2 bases; junction bases not matched to a gene: 6. Germline V gives CDR1 MNHNY, CDR2 SVGAGI (reference sequence). The CDR3 is CASRVQGGGNQPQHF. The CDR3 DNA sequence: TGTGCCAGCAGGGTACAGGGGGGTGGCAATCAGCCCCAGCATTTT.

The chain recombines TRBV5-1 with TRBJ2-2; TRBD1 agrees at 8 bases. The CDR3 runs 15 residues. The trim removed 3 bases at V and 4 bases at J, leaving 5 bases unmatched. Germline CDR1 is SGHRS and CDR2 is YFSETQ. CDR3 in amino acids: CASSYGQGSTGELFF. In DNA, the CDR3 is TGCGCCAGCAGCTACGGACAGGGCAGCACCGGGGAGCTGTTTTTT.

The chain recombines TRBV18 with TRBJ2-7, with TRBD2 matching 10 bases. V lost 0 bases to trimming and J lost 5 bases; unmatched junction nucleotides: 4. In germline, CDR1 is KGHSH, CDR2 LQKENI. This CDR3 contains 15 residues. CDR3 in DNA: TGTGCCAGCTCACCACCTACTAGCGGGATGCACGAGCAGTACTTC. Amino acids: CASSPPTSGMHEQYF. The full variable domain, its missing parts supplied by reference TRBV18 and TRBJ2-7, is NAGVMQNPRHLVRRRGQEARLRCSPMKGHSHVYWYRQLPEEGLKFMVYLQKENIIDESGMPKERFSAEFPKEGPSILRIQQVVRGDSAAYFCASSPPTSGMHEQYFGPGTRLTVT.

This clone appeared a few times. The CDR3 here is CASTSRGLRNQPQHF. The CDR3 region has the DNA TGTGCCAGTACCTCCAGGGGGCTTCGCAATCAGCCCCAGCATTTT. The rearrangement joins TRBV19 to TRBJ1-5, with 8 bases matching TRBD1. This CDR3 spans 15 amino acids. V was clipped by 7 bases and J by 2 bases; unmatched bases: 7. CDR1 is LNHDA, CDR2 SQIVND, per germline (reference sequence).

V and J are TRBV9 and TRBJ2-5; maybe TRBD1 (6 bases). Germline-derived CDR1 and CDR2 are SGDLS and YYNGEE. V was shortened by 4 bases and J by 3 bases, with 13 bases between the two germline ends. This CDR3 is built from 14 residues. The CDR3 DNA is TGTGCCAGCAGCCCAGGGGCAGGGGAAGAGACCCAGTACTTC. Residues: CASSPGAGEETQYF.

This chain connects TRBV7-8 to TRBJ1-3, with 10 bases aligning to TRBD1. This CDR3 has 15 amino acids. CDR1 and CDR2 (germline): SGHVS, FQNEAQ. V trimming: 1 base; J trimming: 8 bases; junction bases outside the gene matches: 5. The chain's CDR3 is CASSLGDRGRDTIYF. Written as DNA, the CDR3 is TGTGCCAGCAGCTTAGGGGACAGGGGAAGGGACACCATATATTTT.

The chain couples TRBV7-8 to TRBJ2-2, with D possibly matching TRBD2 (5 bases). The V end was cut by 4 bases, the J end by 1 base, with 13 bases between. The length of the CDR3 is 16 residues. The germline gives CDR1 SGHVS, CDR2 FQNEAQ. In DNA, the CDR3 is TGTGCCAGCAGCTCTAACACTAGATGGAACACCGGGGAGCTGTTTTTT. Its translation is CASSSNTRWNTGELFF.

The chain joins TRBV5-1 to TRBJ2-1; D possibly corresponds to TRBD1 (9 bases). The CDR3 runs 16 residues. Trimming removed 4 bases at V and 7 bases at J, with 21 bases between. Germline CDR1 is SGHRS and CDR2 is YFSETQ. The CDR3 is CASSLAGGQGLNEQFF. DNA for the CDR3: TGCGCCAGCAGCCTCGCGGGGGGACAGGGTCTGAATGAGCAGTTCTTC.

There are a few counts of this clone. V and J are TRBV7-6 and TRBJ2-5; 8 positions match TRBD2. Germline trimming cut 4 bases from V and 0 bases from J; bases unmatched to any gene: 7. From germline, CDR1 is SGHVS and CDR2 FNYEAQ. This CDR3 is 16 amino acids long. The CDR3 region has the DNA TGTGCCAGCAGCTGGGGTGTAGCGGGACACCAAGAGACCCAGTACTTC. Its protein is CASSWGVAGHQETQYF.

V usage is TRBV6-2 or TRBV6-3 and J usage is TRBJ1-3, with D perhaps TRBD1 (5 bases). V lost 5 bases, J lost 4 bases, and 12 bases lay in between. The CDR3 spans 14 residues. Germline V CDR1 and CDR2: MNHEY, SVGEGT. CDR3 nucleotides: TGTGCCAGCAGTCTATCAGGGTCCGGAAACACCATATATTTT. It yields the protein CASSLSGSGNTIYF.

V gene TRBV14 combines with J gene TRBJ2-7, with 11 positions matching TRBD2. Trimming at V came to 4 bases and at J to 4 bases, leaving 6 bases not matched to a gene. In germline, CDR1 is SGHDN, CDR2 FVKESK. The CDR3 spans 15 residues. CDR3 bases: TGTGCCAGCAGCCGACGACTAGCGGGGACTTACGAGCAGTACTTC. Translated, it gives CASSRRLAGTYEQYF.

The genes are TRBV5-5 and TRBJ2-3; 7 bases line up with TRBD1. V trimming: 2 bases; J trimming: 0 bases; junction bases outside the gene matches: 3. In germline, CDR1 is SGHKS, CDR2 YYEKEE (reference sequence). This CDR3 region has 15 residues. The CDR3 here is CASSLGDSSTDTQYF. The CDR3 coding sequence is TGTGCCAGCAGCTTAGGGGACAGCAGCACAGATACGCAGTATTTT.

The chain joins TRBV6-1 to TRBJ2-1; 9 positions agree with TRBD2. Per the germline V gene, CDR1 is MNHNS and CDR2 is SASEGT. The CDR3 covers 17 residues. The ends lost 3 bases at V and 2 bases at J; junction bases unmatched: 8. CDR3 residues: CASSDRLAGRPYNEQFF. As DNA, the CDR3 is TGTGCCAGCAGTGATAGGCTAGCGGGAAGGCCCTACAATGAGCAGTTCTTC.

V and J are TRBV11-2 and TRBJ2-2; D is undetermined. Germline CDR1 reads SGHAT; CDR2 reads FQNNGV. V gave up 0 bases and J gave up 6 bases, with 5 bases separating them. CDR3 size: 13 residues. The CDR3 region has the DNA TGTGCCAGCAGCTTAGAATCATCCGGGGAGCTGTTTTTT. Amino acids: CASSLESSGELFF.

The chain employs TRBV3-1 (or the pseudogene TRBV3-2) and TRBJ1-4; D is unclear. The CDR3 contains 17 residues. Germline V gives CDR1 LGHDT, CDR2 YNNKEL (reference sequence). Trimming removed 8 bases at V and 0 bases at J, with 19 bases between. The CDR3 is CASAPGISRATNEKLFF. Written as DNA, the CDR3 is TGTGCCAGCGCCCCGGGGATTTCGAGAGCAACTAATGAAAAACTGTTTTTT.

The J gene is TRBJ1-5, the V gene TRBV10-3, with a weak D call TRBD1 (6 bases). CDR3 length: 13 residues. The germline V gene encodes CDR1 ENHRY and CDR2 SYGVKD. Between the trimmed V and J ends, which lost 10 bases and 7 bases, there was a span of 17 bases. The CDR3: CATKGGAEQPQHF. CDR3 coding DNA: TGTGCCACGAAAGGGGGGGCGGAACAGCCCCAGCATTTT.

The chain uses TRBV11-2 and TRBJ2-5; tentative D call: TRBD1 (6 bases). Germline V gene data show CDR1 as SGHAT and CDR2 as FQNNGV. This CDR3 is 15 amino acids long. Trimming cost V 3 bases and J 5 bases, with 16 bases left between them. For the CDR3, the DNA is TGTGCCAGCAGCTTGGGGGACACCCTGAGGGAGACCCAGTACTTC. Translated, it gives CASSLGDTLRETQYF.

The rearrangement joins TRBV11-1 to TRBJ2-7; D gene uncertain. The CDR3 sequence is 11 residues long. From germline, CDR1 is SGHAT and CDR2 FQDESV (reference sequence). V gave up 0 bases and J gave up 6 bases, with 3 bases separating them. Here the CDR3 DNA reads TGTGCCAGCAGCTTAGCGGCCGAGCAGTACTTC. This encodes CASSLAAEQYF.

This chain links TRBV3-1 (or the pseudogene TRBV3-2) with TRBJ2-7, with 12 positions matching TRBD2. Germline CDR1 is LGHDT and CDR2 is YNNKEL (reference sequence). V lost 5 bases, J lost 4 bases, and 6 bases stayed unmatched. The CDR3 is made up of 15 amino acids. CDR3 sequence (DNA): TGTGCCAGCAGCATAGGACTAGCGGGATCTTACGAGCAGTACTTC. It translates to CASSIGLAGSYEQYF.

The V gene is TRBV27, the J gene TRBJ2-1; 9 bases are shared with TRBD2. CDR3 length: 13 amino acids. Per the germline V gene, CDR1 is MNHEY and CDR2 is SMNVEV (reference sequence). V gave up 5 bases and J gave up 10 bases; unmatched junction bases: 6. The CDR3 loop reads CASSPRSGSEQFF. CDR3 nucleotide sequence: TGTGCCAGCAGTCCTCGTAGCGGGAGCGAGCAGTTCTTC.

This chain connects TRBV7-2 to TRBJ2-6; 7 positions match TRBD1. Trimming took 5 bases from V and 1 from J; bases not matched to a gene: 11. In germline, CDR1 is SGHTA, CDR2 FQGNSA. This CDR3 has 18 residues. CDR3 sequence: CASSPTRGLGSGANVLTF. CDR3 in DNA: TGTGCCAGCAGCCCTACGAGGGGGCTCGGTTCTGGGGCCAACGTCCTGACTTTC.

The gene calls are TRBV15 and TRBJ2-6; weak D call: TRBD1 (5 bases). CDR1 is LNHNV and CDR2 is YYDKDF in the germline V gene (reference sequence). With 1 base removed from V and 2 bases from J, the gap between germline ends came to 12 bases. The CDR3 consists of 17 residues. For the CDR3, the DNA is TGTGCCACCAGCAGAGTTGCGTGGGGCGCTGGGGCCAACGTCCTGACTTTC. It yields the protein CATSRVAWGAGANVLTF.

The rearrangement joins TRBV5-1 to TRBJ2-5; 16 nucleotides align to TRBD2. V shed 0 bases, J shed 2 bases, and the junction held 4 bases outside the gene matches. Looked up from germline, CDR1 is SGHRS and CDR2 is YFSETQ. The CDR3 runs 18 residues. CDR3 protein: CASSLAGLAGGKQETQYF. The CDR3 nucleotides read TGCGCCAGCAGCTTGGCGGGACTAGCGGGGGGGAAGCAAGAGACCCAGTACTTC. The whole variable domain, remainder taken from reference TRBV5-1 and TRBJ2-5, is KAGVTQTPRYLIKTRGQQVTLSCSPISGHRSVSWYQQTPGQGLQFLFEYFSETQRNKGNFPGRFSGRQFSNSRSEMNVSTLELGDSALYLCASSLAGLAGGKQETQYFGPGTRLLVL.

The chain recombines TRBV27 with TRBJ2-5; the match to TRBD1 covers 7 bases. Germline CDR1 and CDR2: MNHEY and SMNVEV (reference sequence). Trimming took 4 bases from V and 2 from J; bases not matched to a gene: 10. The CDR3 totals 16 residues. The CDR3, as DNA: TGTGCCAGCAGTTCCTATAACAGGGGCCTACAAGAGACCCAGTACTTC. Translated: CASSSYNRGLQETQYF.

The chain employs TRBV3-1 (or the pseudogene TRBV3-2) and TRBJ2-5; the D is unclear. The CDR3 runs to 13 residues. Trimming stripped 4 bases from V and 4 bases from J, with 10 bases between. The germline gives CDR1 LGHDT, CDR2 YNNKEL (reference sequence). CDR3 DNA sequence: TGTGCCAGCAGCCCTCCCCGAGTAGAGACCCAGTACTTC. It encodes CASSPPRVETQYF.

This rearrangement joins TRBV2 to TRBJ1-1, with D unclear. This CDR3 region has 15 residues. V gave up 6 bases and J gave up 7 bases, with 21 bases separating them. CDR1 SNHLY and CDR2 FYNNEI come from the germline V gene. CDR3 nucleotides: TGTGCCAGCAGAACCATAATCCCATCGGGTGGTGAAGCTTTCTTT. This codes for CASRTIIPSGGEAFF.

The rearrangement uses TRBV2 and TRBJ2-5; D is unclear. CDR3 length equals 15 residues. CDR1 SNHLY and CDR2 FYNNEI come from the germline V gene. The ends were cut back, 4 bases at V and 0 bases at J, with 12 bases in the middle. CDR3 nucleotides: TGTGCCAGCAGTGTAAATGGGCAGAACCAAGAGACCCAGTACTTC. Translated, it gives CASSVNGQNQETQYF. The variable domain in full, with the rest retrieved from reference TRBV2 and TRBJ2-5, is EPEVTQTPSHQVTQMGQEVILRCVPISNHLYFYWYRQILGQKVEFLVSFYNNEISEKSEIFDDQFSVERPDGSNFTLKIRSTKLEDSAMYFCASSVNGQNQETQYFGPGTRLLVL.